One sample yielded the 12 T cell receptor beta chains listed below, sequenced in a study of blood T cell repertoires in COVID-19. Some clones are missing from TCRdb's copy, which holds only in-frame ones; the method was immunoSEQ multiplex PCR. The profile shows some 30,000 clones, 89% of them singletons. What was sequenced was peripheral blood. These receptors originate from a human donor with acute or convalescent COVID-19. The donor label of this sample is uncertain.

This clone was recorded once. The rearrangement uses TRBV7-9 and TRBJ2-7; 7 nucleotides agree with TRBD1. CDR3 length: 14 residues. Germline assignment: CDR1 SEHNR and CDR2 FQNEAQ (reference sequence). Unmatched junction bases numbered 6, after V lost 4 bases and J lost 3 bases. CDR3 DNA sequence: TGTGCCAGCAGCTCCAAACAGGGGAGCTACGAGCAGTACTTC. This sequence encodes CASSSKQGSYEQYF.

J is TRBJ1-5 and V is TRBV6-6; 7 bases fit TRBD1. Per germline, CDR1 MNHNY and CDR2 SVGAGI (reference sequence). This CDR3 is 15 amino acids long. V gave up 4 bases and J gave up 6 bases; unmatched junction bases: 9. The CDR3 nucleotides read TGTGCCAGCAGTTTACGACAGGGACGGAGTCAGCCCCAGCATTTT. Translated: CASSLRQGRSQPQHF.

This chain joins TRBV3-1 (or the pseudogene TRBV3-2) and TRBJ2-7, with D perhaps matching TRBD2 (5 bases). This CDR3 has 14 amino acids. V lost 4 bases, J lost 5 bases, and 15 bases lay in between. Germline CDR1 is LGHDT and CDR2 is YNNKEL (reference sequence). This CDR3 reads CASSPSGVKDEQYF. The CDR3 DNA reads as TGTGCCAGCAGCCCCTCCGGGGTAAAGGACGAGCAGTACTTC.

The V and J genes are TRBV11-2 and TRBJ1-6; 10 bases align to TRBD1. Germline CDR1 SGHAT, CDR2 FQNNGV. The CDR3 sequence is 13 residues long. Trimming cost V 5 bases and J 14 bases; bases outside gene matches: 6. CDR3 nucleotides: TGTGCCAGCAGCGCTGACAGGGGGCAAACCCTCCACTTT. Translated: CASSADRGQTLHF.

The chain joins TRBV19 to TRBJ2-7, with 8 nucleotides matching TRBD2. Germline loops: CDR1 LNHDA, CDR2 SQIVND (reference sequence). The CDR3 is 15 amino acids. Losses at the gene ends were 5 bases for V and 3 bases for J; bases not matched to a gene: 9. This CDR3 reads CASSVREGPGYEQYF. The CDR3 region has the DNA TGTGCCAGTAGTGTTCGGGAGGGCCCGGGCTACGAGCAGTACTTC.

The chain joins TRBV9 to TRBJ2-3, with D possibly being TRBD2 (6 bases). The length of the CDR3 is 14 residues. The V gene's germline CDR1 is SGDLS and CDR2 YYNGEE. V lost 0 bases and J lost 5, with 10 bases in between. CDR3: CASSVVDSGDTQYF. CDR3 coding DNA: TGTGCCAGCAGCGTAGTGGATAGCGGAGATACGCAGTATTTT.

This chain uses TRBV24-1 with TRBJ2-2; 8 bases align to TRBD1. After removal of 7 bases from V and 1 base from J, the junction contained 4 bases not matched to a gene. The CDR3 is 15 residues long. Per the germline V gene, CDR1 is KGHDR and CDR2 is SFDVKD. CDR3 sequence (DNA): TGTGCCACCAGGGCCGGACAGGGGAACACCGGGGAGCTGTTTTTT. It codes for CATRAGQGNTGELFF.

This chain's CDR3 is CASSDPGGMGGYTF. The CDR3, as DNA: TGTGCCAGCAGTGATCCAGGGGGAATGGGTGGCTACACCTTC. The gene calls are TRBV25-1 and TRBJ1-2; 7 bases align to TRBD1. In germline, CDR1 is MGHDK, CDR2 SYGVNS. J gave up 7 bases and V 3 bases, and 8 bases lay outside the gene matches. This CDR3 contains 14 residues.

The table lists this clone with a few counts. The V and J genes are TRBV19 and TRBJ1-1, with D perhaps matching TRBD1 (6 bases). The CDR3 is made up of 15 amino acids. From germline, CDR1 is LNHDA and CDR2 SQIVND (reference sequence). Trimming removed 5 bases from V and 0 bases from J, with 13 bases in between. CDR3 sequence (DNA): TGTGCCAGTAGTCACAGGGCTGGCATGAACACTGAAGCTTTCTTT. Translation gives CASSHRAGMNTEAFF.

This clone was seen only a few times. The CDR3 coding sequence is TGTGCCAGCAGCTTGGAACTAGCTGCTAACTATGGCTACACCTTC. Its protein is CASSLELAANYGYTF. The gene calls are TRBV5-5 and TRBJ1-2; D unclear. With 0 bases removed from V and 0 bases from J, the gap between germline ends came to 9 bases. The CDR3 is made up of 15 amino acids. Germline CDR1 reads SGHKS; CDR2 reads YYEKEE (reference sequence). The full variable domain, with the rest looked up from reference TRBV5-5 and TRBJ1-2, is DAGVTQSPTHLIKTRGQQVTLRCSPISGHKSVSWYQQVLGQGPQFIFQYYEKEERGRGNFPDRFSARQFPNYSSELNVNALLLGDSALYLCASSLELAANYGYTFGSGTRLTVV.

Only one count was recorded for this clone. The V and J genes are TRBV2 and TRBJ2-3, with D possibly matching TRBD1 (6 bases). Germline V lookup: CDR1 SNHLY, CDR2 FYNNEI. V lost 7 bases and J lost 6, with 14 bases in between. The CDR3 loop spans 13 amino acids. The DNA for the CDR3 is TGTGCCAGCAATCGCAGGGGTGCCGATACGCAGTATTTT. Amino acid sequence: CASNRRGADTQYF.

This rearrangement joins TRBV7-8 to TRBJ1-2, with 8 bases fitting TRBD1. This CDR3 has 14 residues. Trimming at V came to 5 bases and at J to 3 bases, leaving 5 bases not matched to a gene. CDR1 SGHVS and CDR2 FQNEAQ come from the germline V gene. CDR3 nucleotide sequence: TGTGCCAGCAGCACCCAGGGGGCAGACTATGGCTACACCTTC. It specifies CASSTQGADYGYTF.